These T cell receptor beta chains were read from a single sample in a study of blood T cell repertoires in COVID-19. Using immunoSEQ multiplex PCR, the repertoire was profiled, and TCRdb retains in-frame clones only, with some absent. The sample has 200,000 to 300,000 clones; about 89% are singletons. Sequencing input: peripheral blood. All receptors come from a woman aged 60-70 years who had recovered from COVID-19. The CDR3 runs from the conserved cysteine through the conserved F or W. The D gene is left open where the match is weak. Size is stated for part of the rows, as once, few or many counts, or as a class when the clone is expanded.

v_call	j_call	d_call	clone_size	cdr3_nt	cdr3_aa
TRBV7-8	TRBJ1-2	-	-	TGTGCCAGCAGCTCAAACGGTCTCGTGAATGGCTACACCTTC	CASSSNGLVNGYTF
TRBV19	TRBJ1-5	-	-	TGTGCCAGTAGTATAGGAGCAGGGGTGGGTCAGCCCCAGCATTTT	CASSIGAGVGQPQHF
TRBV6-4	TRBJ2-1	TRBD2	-	TGTGCCAGCAGTGAGGGTAGCGGGGATAGCTCCTACAATGAGCAGTTCTTC	CASSEGSGDSSYNEQFF
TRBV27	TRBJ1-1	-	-	TGTGCCAGCAGTCTTGGGGCCCGGACAGAAGCTTTCTTT	CASSLGARTEAFF
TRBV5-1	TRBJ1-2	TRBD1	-	TGCGCCAGCACCGCGACAGGGGGCTACTATGGCTACACCTTC	CASTATGGYYGYTF
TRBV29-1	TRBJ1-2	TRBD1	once	TGCAGCGTGTCCGGGACAGGACATGGCTACACCTTC	CSVSGTGHGYTF
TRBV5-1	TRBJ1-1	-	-	TGCGCCAGCAGCTTGGTGGGCTTGGGCACTGAAGCTTTCTTT	CASSLVGLGTEAFF
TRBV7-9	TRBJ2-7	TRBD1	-	TGTGCCAGCAGCTTCCAGACAGGGCACGAGCAGTACTTC	CASSFQTGHEQYF
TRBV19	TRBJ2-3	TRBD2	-	TGTGCCAGTAGTATGCGGGGGTTGGAAGGGACAGATACGCAGTATTTT	CASSMRGLEGTDTQYF
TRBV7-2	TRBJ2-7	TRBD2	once	TGTGCCAGCAGCTTCGCCGGACTAGTTGATGAGCAGTACTTC	CASSFAGLVDEQYF
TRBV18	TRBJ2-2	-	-	TGTGCCAGCTCAATCCAGGTTCCGTTATACGCGAACACCGGGGAGCTGTTTTTT	CASSIQVPLYANTGELFF
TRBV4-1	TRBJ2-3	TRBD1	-	TGCGCCAGCAGCCACCTTGGGACACAGGGGGATACGCAGTATTTT	CASSHLGTQGDTQYF
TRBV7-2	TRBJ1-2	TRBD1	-	TGTGCCAGCAGCCGCGACAGGGGTGTTGGCTACACCTTC	CASSRDRGVGYTF
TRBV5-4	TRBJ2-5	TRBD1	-	TGTGCCAGCAGCTACGGACAGGGTCCAGAGACCCAGTACTTC	CASSYGQGPETQYF
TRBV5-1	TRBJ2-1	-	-	TGCGCCAGCAGCTTGACGTTTAGCTCTTACAATGAGCAGTTCTTC	CASSLTFSSYNEQFF
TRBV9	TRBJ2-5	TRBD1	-	TGTGCCAGCAGCGTTTTGGGACAGACGCAAGAGACCCAGTACTTC	CASSVLGQTQETQYF
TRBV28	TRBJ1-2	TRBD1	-	TGTGCCAGCCTTGGACAGGGCTATGGCTACACCTTC	CASLGQGYGYTF
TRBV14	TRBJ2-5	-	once	TGTGCCAGCAGCCCGCTAGGAGTGACCTCGAAGACCCAGTACTTC	CASSPLGVTSKTQYF
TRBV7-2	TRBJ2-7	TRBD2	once	TGTGCCAGCAGCAGAGAAACTAGCGGGGGAGGGCCCGAGCAGTACTTC	CASSRETSGGGPEQYF
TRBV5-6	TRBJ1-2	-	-	TGTGCCAGCAGCTTGGGCCAGGTGGGCGGCTACACCTTC	CASSLGQVGGYTF
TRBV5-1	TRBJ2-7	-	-	TGCGCCAGCAGCTTGGCGGCAAGACACGAACTCTACGAGCAGTACTTC	CASSLAARHELYEQYF
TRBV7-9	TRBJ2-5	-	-	TGTGCCAGCAGCTTGGCAGGAGGGGCCGAGACCCAGTACTTC	CASSLAGGAETQYF
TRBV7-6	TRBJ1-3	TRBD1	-	TGTGCCAGCAGCTTAGTGACAGGGACTGGAAACACCATATATTTT	CASSLVTGTGNTIYF
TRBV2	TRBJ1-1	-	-	TGTGCCAGCAGTGACAGGGTGAACACTGAAGCTTTCTTT	CASSDRVNTEAFF
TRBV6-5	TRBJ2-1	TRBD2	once	TGTGCCAGCAACCCTAGCGGGGGCTCCTACAATGAGCAGTTCTTC	CASNPSGGSYNEQFF
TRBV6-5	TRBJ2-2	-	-	TGTGCCAGCAGTTACGCGGGGCCGAACACCGGGGAGCTGTTTTTT	CASSYAGPNTGELFF
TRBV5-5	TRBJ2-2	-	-	TGTGCCAGCAGCTTCCGGCGGGGCCCGAACACCGGGGAGCTGTTTTTT	CASSFRRGPNTGELFF
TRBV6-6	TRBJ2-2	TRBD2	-	TGTGCCAGCAGATTAGCGGGGGGCCCAACCGGGGAGCTGTTTTTT	CASRLAGGPTGELFF
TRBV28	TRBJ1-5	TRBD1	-	TGTGCCAGCAGTTTACAGGGGGTTAGCAATCAGCCCCAGCATTTT	CASSLQGVSNQPQHF
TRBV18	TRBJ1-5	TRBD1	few	TGTGCCAGCTCACCTACAGGGGGCCGTGGTCAGCCCCAGCATTTT	CASSPTGGRGQPQHF
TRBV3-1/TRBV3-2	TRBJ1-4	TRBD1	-	TGTGCCAGCAGCCAAGCGACAGGGAGGACTAATGAAAAACTGTTTTTT	CASSQATGRTNEKLFF
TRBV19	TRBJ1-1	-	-	TGTGCCAGTCTGGGGCAGGTCGCTGGTGGCACTGAAGCTTTCTTT	CASLGQVAGGTEAFF
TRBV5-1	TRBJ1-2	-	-	TGCGCCAGCAGCTCTCTTTGGCAGGGAAGAGGCTACACCTTC	CASSSLWQGRGYTF
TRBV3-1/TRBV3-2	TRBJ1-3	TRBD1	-	TGTGCCAGCAGCCAAGGGACAGGGACTGGAAACACCATATATTTT	CASSQGTGTGNTIYF
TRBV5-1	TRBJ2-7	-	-	TGCGCCAGCAGCTTGGACAGAAGCTCCTACGAGCAGTACTTC	CASSLDRSSYEQYF
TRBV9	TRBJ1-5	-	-	TGTGCCAGCAGCCCACGGGGAGACGCAGGCAATCAGCCCCAGCATTTT	CASSPRGDAGNQPQHF
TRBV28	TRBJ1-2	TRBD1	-	TGTGCCAGCAGCCCTACTGACAGGGGATTGGGAGGCTACACCTTC	CASSPTDRGLGGYTF
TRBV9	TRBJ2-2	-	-	TGTGCCAGCAGCTTCCCAGGGTCGACGAACACCGGGGAGCTGTTTTTT	CASSFPGSTNTGELFF
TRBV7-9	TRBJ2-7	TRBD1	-	TGTGCCAGCAGCTTAAACAGGGGAGTTGCCTACGAGCAGTACTTC	CASSLNRGVAYEQYF
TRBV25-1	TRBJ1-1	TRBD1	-	TGTGCCAGCAGTGAGTCAGGGGGTTTCCTTGAAGCTTTCTTT	CASSESGGFLEAFF
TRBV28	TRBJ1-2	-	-	TGTGCCAGTTCTGGCAGGGGTACTCGTGGCTACACCTTC	CASSGRGTRGYTF
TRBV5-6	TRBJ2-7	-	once	TGTGCCAGCAGCTTGGCGGGCTCCTACGAGCAGTACTTC	CASSLAGSYEQYF
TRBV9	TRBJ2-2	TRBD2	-	TGTGCCAGCAGCGTAGGACTAGCGGGGGGTATTAGTAACACCGGGGAGCTGTTTTTT	CASSVGLAGGISNTGELFF
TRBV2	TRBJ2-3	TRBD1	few	TGTGCCAGCAGCGCGGACAGGGGGAGGGATACGCAGTATTTT	CASSADRGRDTQYF
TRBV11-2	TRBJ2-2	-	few	TGTGCCAGCAGCGAGCGGGAGCTGTTTTTT	CASSERELFF
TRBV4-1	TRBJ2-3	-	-	TGCGCCAGCAGTCTTGTGGCGGGGAACGTAGATACGCAGTATTTT	CASSLVAGNVDTQYF
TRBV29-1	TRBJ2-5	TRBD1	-	TGCAGCGTTGCCCGGGACAGGGGTCGTAGCGAGACCCAGTACTTC	CSVARDRGRSETQYF
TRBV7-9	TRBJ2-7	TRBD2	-	TGTGCCAGCAGCCCACCCTCCGGGACTAGCGGGGGGTCCTTCTACGAGCAGTACTTC	CASSPPSGTSGGSFYEQYF
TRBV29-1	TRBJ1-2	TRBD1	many	TGCAGCGTCCTGACAGGGTGGTTGAAGGCCTACACCTTC	CSVLTGWLKAYTF
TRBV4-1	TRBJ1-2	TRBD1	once	TGCGCCAGCAGCCAAGAAGGGGGACAGTTCCGCGGCTACACCTTC	CASSQEGGQFRGYTF
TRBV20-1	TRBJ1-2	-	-	TGCAGTGTCGTATTGAGTGCAATTTACACCTTC	CSVVLSAIYTF